This TCR beta chain was retrieved from a study of long-term antiretroviral therapy in people with HIV. Whole-study results and caveats: Post-ART samples showed increased diversity that remained below transplant donor control levels. Relative to control repertoires, HIV repertoires exhibited narrower CDR3 length ranges. No data were available on ART adherence, viral resistance or therapy changes. Pre-ART-expanded clones dominated the repertoire at all time points.

Version v3.0 of the immunoSEQ assay ran at survey level. This table comes from immunoSEQ multiplex PCR, and its TCRdb copy is limited to in-frame clones, with some not included. The table includes fewer than 15,000 clones, 65% to 85% detected once. Comment on this clone: Its cognate antigen is unknown.

The J segment lost 5 bases and the V segment lost 2 bases, leaving 5 bases of the junction unmatched. The CDR3 covers 14 residues. Germline CDR1 and CDR2: MNHNY and SVGAGI (reference sequence). V is TRBV6-6 and J is TRBJ2-5; 7 nucleotides align to TRBD2. The material was unsorted PBMCs, obtained 0.8 years before starting antiretroviral therapy. This TCR was recovered from a woman aged 40 to 50 with HIV. Written as DNA, the CDR3 is TGTGCCAGCAGTTACGGGGGGGGTGCGGAGACCCAGTACTTC. Translated: CASSYGGGAETQYF.